This TCR beta chain was documented in a study of glioma-infiltrating T cells. Across the whole study: WHO grade II oligodendrogliomas or astrocytomas, plus non-recurrent WHO grade IV glioblastomas, were sampled.

The study, taken as a whole, reports: A blood CDR3 motif signature was depleted in highly divergent patients. Tissue-blood divergence was below expectation in non-neoplastic patients, above in gliomas.

There are a few counts of this clonotype. What it recognizes is unknown. TCR alpha and beta CDR3 regions were amplified from RNA using iRepertoire nested multiplex PCR. TCRdb passed the multiplex PCR reads through MiXCR, listing each CDR3 protein once. Of about 400,000 distinct CDR3 sequences listed, more than 35% were seen once; the top ten hold around 12%. Germline assignment: CDR1 LNHDA and CDR2 SQIVND (reference sequence). This CDR3 region has 13 residues. V was cut by 3 bases and J by 4 bases, with 7 bases left in between. The sequenced sample was glioma tissue, nonneoplastic brain tissue, or PBMCs (not recorded which). The chain carries TRBV19 and TRBJ2-1; D perhaps matches TRBD1 (6 bases). The TCR originated in a human donor with low-grade glioma or glioblastoma, undergoing nonglioma brain surgery, or in good health (not recorded which). The CDR3 sequence is CASSMTGYNEQFF. For the CDR3, the DNA is TGTGCCAGTAGTATGACAGGTTACAATGAGCAGTTCTTC.